This TCR beta chain is drawn from a study of T cells in Graves' hyperthyroidism and ophthalmopathy. Overall study findings and caveats: A model of 13 V-J features distinguished ophthalmopathy from stable hyperthyroidism.

Criteria for exclusion of patients were uncontrolled infection, other autoimmune disease, pregnancy or lactation. The PBMCs studied were ones that came from about 10 ml fresh peripheral blood. RNA transcripts provided the source from which TCR beta CDR3 regions were amplified. HTBI primers were employed in a first-round RT-PCR of the TCR CDR3. Each CDR3 protein is one row after TCRdb ran MiXCR on the multiplex PCR reads. The repertoire consists of fewer than 900,000 distinct CDR3 sequences, with 18% occurring once and the leading ten covering approximately 16%. This clonotype was counted many times. Its matching antigen is unknown. Input material: blood. The receptor was isolated from a woman aged 50 to 65 with Graves' hyperthyroidism that later progressed to Graves' ophthalmopathy.

The chain's CDR3 is CASSLWTNTGELFF. The CDR3 DNA is TGTGCCAGCAGTTTATGGACGAACACCGGGGAGCTGTTTTTT. The chain has TRBV12-3 or TRBV12-4 and TRBJ2-2; D gene unclear. Trimming took 2 bases from V and 0 from J, leaving 4 bases between them. This CDR3 contains 14 residues.